This TCR beta chain was sequenced in a study of tumor and adjacent non-tumor tissue in lung cancer (dated by TCRdb to the late 2010s). The study in broad terms: Of the cohort, 12 patients had adenocarcinoma, 2 had squamous cell carcinoma and 1 had small cell lung cancer. The approximately 15 patients were aged roughly 30 to 80 years, included around ten men and 5 women, and had TNM stage I to III disease. The study compared bulk TCRbeta repertoires from lung tumor tissue and matched distant non-tumor lung tissue of more than 12 lung cancer patients. Approximately 31 paired specimens, one tumor and one normal lung sample per patient, were profiled by TCRbeta CDR3 sequencing. Sequencing produced around 130,000,000 productive TCRbeta reads in total, an average of about 4.17 million reads per sample.

Bulk unsorted tissue served as the source for RNA extraction, and RNA quality was assessed using a NanoDrop ND-1000 and an Agilent 2100. Newly diagnosed lung cancer patients without prior chemotherapy who had been admitted for thoracic surgery in China between August and November 2014 were enrolled as donors. The study excluded patients who had received radiotherapy or chemotherapy before or who had another cancer at the same time. Surgical tissue pieces of roughly 1-2.1 cm3 were preserved in RNAlater solution and stored at -80 °C until use. The CDR3 measures 11 amino acids from cysteine to phenylalanine. The DNA shown is the 33-base CDR3, in frame from base 1. Via the germline V gene, CDR1 is SQVTM and CDR2 ANQGSEA. The junction shows trimming of 6 bases on V and 15 bases on J, and the gene matches do not reach 10 bases of it. This clonotype was counted only a few times. The antigen it binds to is not known. A much larger clone lies one base from this, so it may be a read error.

Broader findings and caveats from the paper: Tumor tissue showed significantly higher TCR diversity (inverse Simpson) than normal lung tissue, at around 460 vs 160 (P = 0.0075, Mann-Whitney U test). Significantly higher TCR diversity was found in younger patients, and higher tumor TCR diversity was associated with shorter overall and disease-free survival. Only approximately 16 patients were included in the cohort, and the need for larger samples and more detailed clinical data was noted by the authors. The top 100 clones accounted for a significantly larger cumulative portion of the repertoire in normal lung than in tumor tissue. Neither the sequencing platform nor unique molecular identifiers are named or mentioned anywhere in the methods. Peripheral blood was not sequenced, so blood TCRbeta repertoires in these lung cancer patients were not examined.

The library was built by means of multiplex PCR. Sequencing relied on an Illumina HiSeq 2500. TCRbeta libraries were constructed through three rounds of nested PCR with primers (Table S4) according to protocols modified from ARM-PCR. Before sequencing, PCR products in the 200-500 bp range were cut out of the gel and cleaned up using the QIAquick gel extraction kit. Processing in the source paper ran as follows. Trimmomatic was used to clean the reads, FLASH merged the cleaned reads into complete CDR3 sequences, and MiTCR assigned the sequences to V(D)J germline segments. VDJtools was used to compute clonal diversity as the inverse Simpson's index. A read counted as productive if the sequence was in-frame and lacked a premature stop codon. TCRdb reworked the public reads: Q25 trimming with fastp, MiXCR clone assembly, productive beta chains retained. All rows with the same CDR3 protein become a single entry with the most common DNA and genes. None of the V and J calls come from the authors' own analysis; TCRdb made them. Here the sample has 55,000 to 70,000 distinct CDR3 sequences; 60% occur a single time. 20% to 25% of the sample belongs to the ten largest clones.

The sequenced sample was lung tumor tissue. The TCR comes from a man over 45 with non-small cell lung cancer. The chain is made from TRBV29-1 and TRBJ1-4; 7 bases in the junction line up with TRBD1. CDR3 reads: CSVIDRALMFF. The nucleotide sequence reads TGCAGCGTCATAGACAGGGCTCTGATGTTTTTT.